The present entry profiles one T cell receptor (beta chain) with its context. Antigen unknown. Germline V gene data show CDR1 as SQVTM and CDR2 as ANQGSEA. Trimming at V came to 6 bases and at J to 0 bases, leaving 7 bases not matched to a gene. The CDR3 covers 15 residues. Generated by immunoSEQ multiplex PCR, the TCRdb table keeps only in-frame clones and is missing some. Found here are about 600,000 clones, around 97% of them singletons; the top ten hold around 0.058%. These data come from a study of shared clonotypes between healthy human individuals. Study-wide points: Compared with clonotypes that all four donors shared, non-shared clonotypes had lower generation probabilities. Among donors, sharing of clonotypes was expected to be affected by sequencing depth.

Each of the donors was a healthy adult who was HIV-negative and had not had a recent acute infection or vaccination. The receptor was derived from a woman in her thirties in good health. V gene TRBV29-1 combines with J gene TRBJ2-1; 8 bases align to TRBD1. The sample comprised naive CD4+ T cells sorted from blood. Sample subset: CD45RA+ positively selected. The CDR3 region has the DNA TGCAGCGTGATCGACCAGGGGGCCTCCTACAATGAGCAGTTCTTC. This translates into CSVIDQGASYNEQFF.